This T cell receptor (beta chain) is from a study of OX40 agonist ivuxolimab in advanced cancers. For the study at large: A partial response was reached by three patients: one with hepatocellular carcinoma and two with cutaneous melanoma.

The CDR3 has 14 amino acids. V lost 2 bases and J lost 3, with 10 bases in between. Germline loops: CDR1 SGHAT, CDR2 FQNNGV. Using immunoSEQ multiplex PCR, the repertoire was profiled, and TCRdb retains in-frame clones only, with some absent. The table records approximately 39,000 clones, approximately 79% of them present only once. The chain has TRBV11-2 and TRBJ1-2, with a possible D match to TRBD1 (6 bases). The sequence came from an adult with an advanced solid tumor such as melanoma, head and neck, liver or kidney cancer. The material was CD4+ or CD8+ T cells sorted from blood, obtained in a trial of the OX40 agonist ivuxolimab. In DNA form, the CDR3 reads TGTGCCAGCAGCTTAACCGGGGGCTACTATGGCTACACCTTC. Protein sequence: CASSLTGGYYGYTF. Supplemented by reference TRBV11-2 and TRBJ1-2, the full variable domain reads EAGVAQSPRYKIIEKRQSVAFWCNPISGHATLYWYQQILGQGPKLLIQFQNNGVVDDSQLPKDRFSAERLKGVDSTLKIQPAKLEDSAVYLCASSLTGGYYGYTFGSGTRLTVV.